This TCR beta chain was identified during a study of chemoradiotherapy in HPV16-positive cancers (dated by TCRdb to between 2021 and 2022). Notes on the research overall: Candidate HPV-specific T-cell clones and common TCR motifs were defined through functional T-cell assays on cells from a couple of HPV16-positive patients. Next, the candidate HPV-specific TCRs and motifs were followed in TCR repertoires from over 85 patients with HPV-related cancers. The study set out to ask whether T-cell immunity against the HPV oncoproteins E6 and E7 changes over the course of chemoradiotherapy and whether that immunity affects survival. The investigation overall reported the following: The functional definition of HPV-specific T cells came from only a couple of HPV16-positive patients, and the survival association was reported for HPV16-positive patients. Expansion of candidate HPV-specific clones and E7-related TCR motifs was observed in the tumor microenvironment during treatment, whereas no such expansion was observed for non-HPV-specific T cells. Among HPV16-positive patients, expansion of HPV-responsive T cells during chemoradiotherapy was associated with better recurrence-free survival.

To prepare the library, the immunoSEQ multiplex PCR assay was applied. TCRdb took this table from immuneACCESS and kept in-frame rearrangements with V and J called. Such tables lack part of the clones; where checked against another copy, unresolved V genes explain under half of the gap, and the rest is unexplained. This sample holds under 30,000 clones; approximately 94% were observed only once. Roughly 2.5% of the sample is taken by the ten largest. Repertoires were sampled repeatedly over the course of chemoradiotherapy so that clonal expansion in the tumor microenvironment could be followed. As concerns this clone: Its specific antigen is unknown. No much larger clonotype is one base removed from it; base qualities were not supplied.

The junction carries 17 bases between V and J, which are trimmed by 5 bases and 5 bases respectively. CDR1 SGHRS and CDR2 YFSETQ are derived from the germline V gene. The CDR3 starts with the cysteine, ends with the phenylalanine, and has 15 residues. The DNA shown is the 45-base CDR3, in frame from base 1. The sequence derives from a human donor with HPV-associated anogenital cancer. Recombination joined TRBV5-1 with TRBJ1-5, and perhaps TRBD1 as D gene, on 5 matching bases. The material was obtained from a patient who underwent chemoradiotherapy. In nucleotides, the sequence is TGCGCCAGCAGTTCTGGGGCCGGCGGGGATCAGCCCCAGCATTTT. Its amino acids are CASSSGAGGDQPQHF. Supplemented by the reference TRBV5-1 and TRBJ1-5 proteins around the CDR3, the complete variable domain is KAGVTQTPRYLIKTRGQQVTLSCSPISGHRSVSWYQQTPGQGLQFLFEYFSETQRNKGNFPGRFSGRQFSNSRSEMNVSTLELGDSALYLCASSSGAGGDQPQHFGDGTRLSIL.